This entry lists 6 T cell receptor beta chains sequenced from one sample in a study of cytomegalovirus exposure and HLA in healthy donors. Vbeta (60) and Jbeta (13) primers were used in the PCR. Sequencing used immunoSEQ multiplex PCR; TCRdb keeps in-frame clones, though not all of them. Found here are 160,000 or so clones, roughly 80% of them singletons; the top ten hold about 1.4%. The sequenced material came from PBMCs. Every receptor here comes from a woman aged 25 to 39 in good health and CMV-seronegative.

The CDR3, as DNA: TGCGCCAGCAGCTTGGCCGCGGGGCCCTACACCTTC. This gives the protein CASSLAAGPYTF. V and J are TRBV5-1 and TRBJ1-2; the D gene is possibly TRBD1 (5 bases). The V and J ends lost 0 bases and 10 bases respectively, with 10 bases between them. The CDR3 totals 12 residues. Germline values: CDR1 SGHRS, CDR2 YFSETQ.

The V call is TRBV18, the J call TRBJ2-3; no clear D. V dropped 3 bases and J dropped 8 bases, with 15 bases sitting between them. This CDR3 is built from 14 residues. The germline V gene has CDR1 KGHSH and CDR2 LQKENI. For the CDR3, the DNA is TGTGCCAGCTCACCTCCCGGAAGCGTGGGTACGCAGTATTTT. This gives the protein CASSPPGSVGTQYF.

A remark on this clone: Other nucleotide sequences in the sample specify the same CDR3. The V call is TRBV27, the J call TRBJ1-2, with 7 nucleotides matching TRBD1. The V segment lost 2 bases and the J segment 4 bases; nucleotides outside the gene matches: 1. The germline V gene encodes CDR1 MNHEY and CDR2 SMNVEV (reference sequence). The CDR3 consists of 13 residues. The CDR3, as DNA: TGTGCCAGCAGTTTACAGGGGGGCTATGGCTACACCTTC. Residues: CASSLQGGYGYTF.

This rearrangement joins TRBV6-4 to TRBJ2-6, with D maybe TRBD1 (6 bases). CDR3 length: 16 residues. The germline gives CDR1 MRHNA, CDR2 SNTAGT. The germline V and J ends were trimmed by 4 bases and 7 bases, with 17 bases remaining between them. CDR3 residues: CASSATPDSDANVLTF. CDR3 DNA sequence: TGTGCCAGCAGTGCCACCCCGGACAGCGATGCCAACGTCCTGACTTTC.

The CDR3: CASSLDGEDTQYF. DNA of the CDR3: TGTGCCAGCAGCTTGGATGGAGAGGATACGCAGTATTTT. The genes are TRBV11-2 and TRBJ2-3, with D uncertain. Germline V lookup: CDR1 SGHAT, CDR2 FQNNGV. This CDR3 has 13 residues. V was pared by 3 bases and J by 6 bases, with 10 bases between.

J is TRBJ1-5 and V is TRBV30, with 7 bases fitting TRBD1. Germline CDR1 reads GTSNPN; CDR2 reads SVGIG (reference sequence). This CDR3 is 14 amino acids long. V trimming: 1 base; J trimming: 6 bases; junction bases outside the gene matches: 6. CDR3 nucleotides: TGTGCCTGGAGTGCTCGACAGGGTTTTCAGCCCCAGCATTTT. Protein sequence: CAWSARQGFQPQHF.